This paragraph reports one T cell receptor (beta chain). This specimen comes from a study of CD8 T cells in Susac syndrome. With random hexamers, reverse transcription was performed on about 0.5 to 1 ug of RNA. Amplification of TCR beta CDR3 across 54 Vbeta and 13 Jbeta was performed with immunoSEQ multiplex PCR. TCRdb used MiXCR to reprocess the immunoSEQ multiplex PCR reads, holding one entry per CDR3 protein. Seen here are roughly 140,000 distinct CDR3 sequences, approximately 93% observed once, and the top ten hold about 0.21%. The V and J ends lost 7 bases and 4 bases respectively, with 17 bases between them. CDR1 SQVTM and CDR2 ANQGSEA come from the germline V gene. The CDR3 covers 13 residues.

The receptor comes from a human donor with multiple sclerosis. What was sequenced was CD8+ T cells from PBMCs. This chain links TRBV29-1 with TRBJ2-7; possible D gene TRBD2, 7 bases. CDR3 sequence: CSAGGGLSYEQYF. The CDR3 bases are TGCAGCGCCGGCGGGGGCCTCAGTTACGAGCAGTACTTC.